Reported below is one T cell receptor (beta chain). Other DNA sequences in the same sample also yield this CDR3. Germline V gene data show CDR1 as LGHNA and CDR2 as YSLEER. Trimming pared 3 bases from V and 5 bases from J, leaving 17 bases between. CDR3 size: 16 residues. The data are from a study of PD-L1 blockade in urothelial cancer. Looking at the study overall: Patients initiated atezolizumab in about 2014 at 1,200 mg intravenously every 3 weeks. The median T cell count in blood samples was some 150,000. Analyzed time points were 3 weeks (second dose) and 6 weeks after therapy began.

The protocol was immunoSEQ multiplex PCR, while the TCRdb copy is restricted to in-frame clones and leaves out a portion. Counted here are tens of thousands of clones, approximately 83% occurring once; the ten biggest clones make up 16%. This receptor was taken from a man aged 60 to 69 with urothelial cancer. The chain has TRBV4-3 and TRBJ2-1; possible D gene TRBD2, 5 bases. The sequenced sample was PBMCs, obtained around atezolizumab (anti-PD-L1) treatment. CDR3 nucleotide sequence: TGCGCCAGCAGCCAGGTAGGCGGGTCTCGGCACAATGAGCAGTTCTTC. The encoded protein is CASSQVGGSRHNEQFF.